This is a list of T cell receptor beta chains from one sample in a study of blood T cell repertoires in COVID-19. This table comes from immunoSEQ multiplex PCR, and its TCRdb copy is limited to in-frame clones, with some not included. Of more than 10,000 clones in the sample, 90% were seen once. Material: peripheral blood. The receptors here all came from a man between 65 and 80 years old with active COVID-19. CDR3s include the opening cysteine and the closing phenylalanine or tryptophan. Each record gives: J gene, clone size, V gene, D gene, CDR3 length, CDR3 DNA, CDR3 protein. The D gene is left open where the match is weak. The size of a clone is reported for some rows only, either as once, few or many, or as a class for expanded clones.

J: TRBJ2-7
size: .
V: TRBV27
D: .
length: 15
DNA: TGTGCCAGCAGTCCTACAGGGATTGGTCCCTACGAGCAGTACTTC
CDR3: CASSPTGIGPYEQYF

J: TRBJ2-2
size: .
V: TRBV4-2
D: TRBD2
length: 17
DNA: TGTGCCAGCAGCCAAGATATGGCTAGCGGGGGGGCCGGGGAGCTGTTTTTT
CDR3: CASSQDMASGGAGELFF

J: TRBJ2-1
size: .
V: TRBV6-2/TRBV6-3
D: TRBD1
length: 12
DNA: TGTGCCAGCAGTCGCAGACAGGGGGTTTGGTTCTTC
CDR3: CASSRRQGVWFF

J: TRBJ2-7
size: .
V: TRBV7-2
D: TRBD2
length: 15
DNA: TGTGCCAGCAGCTTAGTTGCGGGGGGGTCCTACGAGCAGTACTTC
CDR3: CASSLVAGGSYEQYF

J: TRBJ2-3
size: .
V: TRBV18
D: TRBD2
length: 16
DNA: TGTGCCAGCTCACCCGGACTAGCGGGAGGAACAGATACGCAGTATTTT
CDR3: CASSPGLAGGTDTQYF

J: TRBJ1-2
size: .
V: TRBV19
D: TRBD1
length: 13
DNA: TGTGCCAGTAGTATTAGACAGGGCTATGGCTACACCTTC
CDR3: CASSIRQGYGYTF

J: TRBJ1-3
size: .
V: TRBV4-2
D: .
length: 17
DNA: TGTGCCAGCAGCCAAGTTTGGGGTACTAGCTCTGGAAACACCATATATTTT
CDR3: CASSQVWGTSSGNTIYF

J: TRBJ2-7
size: .
V: TRBV12-5
D: .
length: 13
DNA: TGTGCTAGTGGTTTGGGCCAGGGCTACGAGCAGTACTTC
CDR3: CASGLGQGYEQYF

J: TRBJ2-3
size: once
V: TRBV7-6
D: TRBD2
length: 16
DNA: TGTGCCAGCAGCTTCAGCGGGAGCCTCAGCACAGATACGCAGTATTTT
CDR3: CASSFSGSLSTDTQYF

J: TRBJ2-5
size: .
V: TRBV6-5
D: .
length: 14
DNA: TGTGCCAGCAGTTACCAGGGTCGGCAAGAGACCCAGTACTTC
CDR3: CASSYQGRQETQYF

J: TRBJ1-1
size: .
V: TRBV6-2/TRBV6-3
D: .
length: 14
DNA: TGTGCCAGCAGTTACTGGGCCCGAGACACTGAAGCTTTCTTT
CDR3: CASSYWARDTEAFF

J: TRBJ1-1
size: few
V: TRBV7-2
D: .
length: 13
DNA: TGTGCCAGCAGCTTAGACAGGAACACTGAAGCTTTCTTT
CDR3: CASSLDRNTEAFF

J: TRBJ1-6
size: .
V: TRBV5-1
D: .
length: 15
DNA: TGCGCCAGCAGCTTGGCAGGGGTTGACGATTCACCCCTCCACTTT
CDR3: CASSLAGVDDSPLHF

J: TRBJ2-7
size: .
V: TRBV15
D: TRBD1
length: 14
DNA: TGTGCCACCAGCAGAGTAGGGACAGTCTACGAGCAGTACTTC
CDR3: CATSRVGTVYEQYF

J: TRBJ2-3
size: .
V: TRBV9
D: TRBD2
length: 18
DNA: TGTGCCAGCAGCCCTCGGACTAGCGGGGCCACTAGCACAGATACGCAGTATTTT
CDR3: CASSPRTSGATSTDTQYF

J: TRBJ1-1
size: .
V: TRBV13
D: .
length: 15
DNA: TGTGCCAGCAGCTTCCTGAGGGTAGGGAACACTGAAGCTTTCTTT
CDR3: CASSFLRVGNTEAFF

J: TRBJ2-7
size: once
V: TRBV6-5
D: TRBD2
length: 14
DNA: TGTGCCACCTCCCGGGGGGGCAACACCTACGAGCAGTACTTC
CDR3: CATSRGGNTYEQYF

J: TRBJ1-1
size: few
V: TRBV5-4
D: TRBD1
length: 14
DNA: TGTGCCAGCGGAACCTACAGGGGAACCACTGAAGCTTTCTTT
CDR3: CASGTYRGTTEAFF

J: TRBJ2-2
size: .
V: TRBV5-4
D: .
length: 15
DNA: TGTGCCAGCAGCCCGAAGACAGGGAGGACCGGGGAGCTGTTTTTT
CDR3: CASSPKTGRTGELFF

J: TRBJ1-1
size: .
V: TRBV5-1
D: TRBD1
length: 13
DNA: TGCGCCAGCGGACAGGAAAGCGTTACTGAAGCTTTCTTT
CDR3: CASGQESVTEAFF

J: TRBJ2-2
size: .
V: TRBV5-1
D: .
length: 16
DNA: TGCGCCAGCAGCTTGGATCCAGGATCGGGGGTCGGGGAGCTGTTTTTT
CDR3: CASSLDPGSGVGELFF

J: TRBJ2-1
size: .
V: TRBV4-1
D: .
length: 15
DNA: TGCGCCAGCAGCCAAGTAGCGGTCTCCTACAATGAGCAGTTCTTC
CDR3: CASSQVAVSYNEQFF

J: TRBJ1-1
size: .
V: TRBV6-1
D: .
length: 15
DNA: TGTGCCAGCAGTGAAGCCCCCACGGTGAACACTGAAGCTTTCTTT
CDR3: CASSEAPTVNTEAFF